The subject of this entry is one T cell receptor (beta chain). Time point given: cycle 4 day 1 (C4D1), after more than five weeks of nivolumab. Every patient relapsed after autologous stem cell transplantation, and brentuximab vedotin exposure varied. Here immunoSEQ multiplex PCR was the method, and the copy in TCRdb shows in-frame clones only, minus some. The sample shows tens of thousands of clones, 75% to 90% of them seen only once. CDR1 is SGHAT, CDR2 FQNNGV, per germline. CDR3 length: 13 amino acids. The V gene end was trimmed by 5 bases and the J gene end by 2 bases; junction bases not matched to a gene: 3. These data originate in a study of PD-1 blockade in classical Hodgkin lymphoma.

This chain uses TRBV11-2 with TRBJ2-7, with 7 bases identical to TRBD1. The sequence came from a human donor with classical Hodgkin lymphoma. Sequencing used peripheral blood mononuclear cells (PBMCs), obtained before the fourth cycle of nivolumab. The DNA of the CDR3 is TGTGCCAGCAGCCGCACAGGGGCCTACGAGCAGTACTTC. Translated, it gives CASSRTGAYEQYF.